A single sample gave rise to the 16 T cell receptor beta chains below, sequenced in a study of shared clonotypes between healthy human individuals. The protocol was immunoSEQ multiplex PCR, while the TCRdb copy is restricted to in-frame clones and leaves out a portion. Among 1.6 million or so clones, approximately 98.5% were seen once, and the ten largest hold 0.36%. Source material: naive CD4+ T cells sorted from blood. The subset was: CD45RA+ positively selected. The receptors were gathered from a man under 40 in good health.

The chain has TRBV5-4 and TRBJ1-1, with TRBD1 matching over 8 bases. Germline V CDR1 and CDR2: SGHNT, YYREEE (reference sequence). There are 15 residues in the CDR3. V trimming: 4 bases; J trimming: 4 bases; junction bases outside the gene matches: 9. The CDR3 loop reads CASSPRATGGTEAFF. In nucleotides, the CDR3 is TGTGCCAGCAGCCCGAGGGCTACAGGGGGCACTGAAGCTTTCTTT.

The chain uses TRBV29-1 and TRBJ2-1; no clear D. Trimming took 7 bases from V and 3 from J, leaving 7 bases between them. Per germline, CDR1 SQVTM and CDR2 ANQGSEA. The CDR3 consists of 11 residues. Here the CDR3 reads CSARNYNEQFF. CDR3 DNA sequence: TGCAGCGCACGTAACTACAATGAGCAGTTCTTC.

J is TRBJ2-1 and V is TRBV5-1; 7 bases line up with TRBD2. After removal of 4 bases from V and 4 bases from J, the junction contained 8 bases not matched to a gene. This CDR3 spans 15 amino acids. Germline CDR1 is SGHRS and CDR2 is YFSETQ. This CDR3 is CASSPAGGGYNEQFF. In DNA form, the CDR3 reads TGCGCCAGCAGCCCGGCTGGGGGAGGGTACAATGAGCAGTTCTTC.

The chain recombines TRBV21-1 with TRBJ1-5. TRBV21-1 has pseudogene status. The CDR3 spans 12 residues. The CDR3, as DNA: TGTGCCAGCAGCAAACCCCGGGGGCCCCAGCATTTT. Translated, it gives CASSKPRGPQHF.

Of note for this clone: The same CDR3 also results from other DNA sequences found in this sample. The rearrangement joins TRBV14 to TRBJ2-3, with TRBD1 matching 7 bases. The J segment lost 1 base and the V segment lost 1 base, leaving 2 bases of the junction unmatched. CDR3 length equals 15 residues. Germline CDR1 and CDR2: SGHDN and FVKESK. The CDR3 here is CASSQVGQGTDTQYF. CDR3 sequence (DNA): TGTGCCAGCAGCCAAGTAGGACAGGGCACAGATACGCAGTATTTT.

The chain carries TRBV4-1 and TRBJ2-5, with 10 bases aligning to TRBD2. This CDR3 spans 16 amino acids. The V and J ends lost 1 base and 2 bases, in that order; junction bases with no gene match: 4. Germline values: CDR1 MGHRA, CDR2 YSYEKL. CDR3 protein: CASSQVVAGGQETQYF. The CDR3 bases are TGCGCCAGCAGCCAAGTAGTAGCGGGGGGACAAGAGACCCAGTACTTC.

The V gene is TRBV27, the J gene TRBJ1-5; D perhaps matches TRBD1 (6 bases). Germline CDR1 is MNHEY and CDR2 is SMNVEV (reference sequence). The CDR3 length is 15 residues. Trimming took off 2 bases at V and 1 base at J, with 9 bases between the two ends. Written as DNA, the CDR3 is TGTGCCAGCAGTTTAACAGGGATGAGCAATCAGCCCCAGCATTTT. This translates into CASSLTGMSNQPQHF.

J is TRBJ2-5 and V is TRBV7-8, with D possibly being TRBD1 or TRBD2 (5 bases each). This CDR3 spans 15 amino acids. Germline CDR1 SGHVS, CDR2 FQNEAQ. V was clipped by 0 bases and J by 3 bases, with 11 bases between them. The DNA for the CDR3 is TGTGCCAGCAGCTTAGCGATGGGGGTGGAAGAGACCCAGTACTTC. It encodes CASSLAMGVEETQYF.

The sample holds one count of this clone. The chain combines TRBV5-1 with TRBJ2-1; 9 bases align to TRBD1. Germline CDR1 SGHRS, CDR2 YFSETQ. The CDR3 is made up of 15 amino acids. Unmatched junction bases numbered 8, after V lost 0 bases and J lost 10 bases. The CDR3 DNA reads TGCGCCAGCAGCTTGGTCGGGACAGGGATTCGGGAGCAGTTCTTC. Its protein is CASSLVGTGIREQFF.

A note on this clone: The same CDR3 is also encoded by other DNA sequences in this sample. The rearrangement joins TRBV7-9 to TRBJ2-3; D unresolved. The CDR3 length is 15 residues. V lost 0 bases and J 0 bases, leaving 7 bases between the germline ends. Germline CDR1 reads SEHNR; CDR2 reads FQNEAQ (reference sequence). The CDR3 is CASSLAGGSTDTQYF. DNA for the CDR3: TGTGCCAGCAGCTTAGCGGGTGGGAGCACAGATACGCAGTATTTT. The complete variable domain, with remaining parts taken from reference TRBV7-9 and TRBJ2-3, reads DTGVSQNPRHKITKRGQNVTFRCDPISEHNRLYWYRQTLGQGPEFLTYFQNEAQLEKSRLLSDRFSAERPKGSFSTLEIQRTEQGDSAMYLCASSLAGGSTDTQYFGPGTRLTVL.

The chain carries TRBV7-2 and TRBJ2-5, with TRBD2 matching 12 bases. There are 16 residues in the CDR3. CDR1 is SGHTA and CDR2 is FQGNSA in the germline V gene. V was pared by 1 base and J by 2 bases, with 2 bases of the junction left unmatched. CDR3 bases: TGTGCCAGCAGCTTAGTACTAGCGGGAGGACAAGAGACCCAGTACTTC. The encoded protein is CASSLVLAGGQETQYF.

The chain has TRBV2 and TRBJ2-5; D perhaps matches TRBD1 (5 bases). The V end was cut by 4 bases, the J end by 0 bases, with 6 bases between. The CDR3 length is 13 residues. CDR1 is SNHLY and CDR2 is FYNNEI in the germline V gene. DNA of the CDR3: TGTGCCAGCAGTGCAGGGTACCAAGAGACCCAGTACTTC. Translated, it gives CASSAGYQETQYF.

The chain links TRBV5-4 to TRBJ2-1; 9 bases line up with TRBD2. V trimming: 0 bases; J trimming: 2 bases; junction bases outside the gene matches: 3. Germline V CDR1 and CDR2: SGHNT, YYREEE (reference sequence). This CDR3 has 16 residues. The CDR3 sequence is CASSLGVAGAYNEQFF. DNA of the CDR3: TGTGCCAGCAGCTTGGGGGTAGCGGGAGCCTACAATGAGCAGTTCTTC.

This chain uses TRBV29-1 with TRBJ1-1, with D possibly being TRBD1 (5 bases). The CDR3 is 13 residues long. Germline V CDR1 and CDR2: SQVTM, ANQGSEA. The V end was cut by 6 bases, the J end by 5 bases, with 16 bases between. For the CDR3, the DNA is TGCAGCGTGGAACAGGTGGCGGGGACTGAAGCTTTCTTT. Protein product: CSVEQVAGTEAFF.

The chain links TRBV6-6 to TRBJ2-5; D ambiguous. There are 11 residues in the CDR3. Germline lookup yields CDR1 MNHNY and CDR2 SVGAGI (reference sequence). The V end lost 5 bases, the J end lost 2 bases, and 3 bases lay between the germline ends. The CDR3 DNA is TGTGCCAGCAGTCAACAAGAGACCCAGTACTTC. Protein product: CASSQQETQYF.

The rearrangement uses TRBV19 and TRBJ1-2; the match to TRBD1 covers 7 bases. CDR3 length: 15 residues. The V segment lost 7 bases and the J segment 2 bases; nucleotides outside the gene matches: 10. The germline CDR1 and CDR2 sequences are LNHDA and SQIVND (reference sequence). In DNA, the CDR3 is TGTGCCAGTACCAAGACTAGCAGGGGGAACTATGGCTACACCTTC. Translated: CASTKTSRGNYGYTF.